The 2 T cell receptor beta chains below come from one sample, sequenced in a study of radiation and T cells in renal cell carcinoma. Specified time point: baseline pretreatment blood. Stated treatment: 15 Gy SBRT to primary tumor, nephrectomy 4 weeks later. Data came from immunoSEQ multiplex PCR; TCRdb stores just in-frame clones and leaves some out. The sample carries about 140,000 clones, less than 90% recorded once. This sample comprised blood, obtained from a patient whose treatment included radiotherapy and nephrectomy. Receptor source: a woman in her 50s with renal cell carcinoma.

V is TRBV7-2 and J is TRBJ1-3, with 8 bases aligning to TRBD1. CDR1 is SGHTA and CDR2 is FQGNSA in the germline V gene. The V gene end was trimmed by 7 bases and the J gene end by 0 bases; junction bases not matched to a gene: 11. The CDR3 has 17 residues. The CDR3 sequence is CASNNRDRTLSGNTIYF. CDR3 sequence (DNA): TGTGCCAGCAACAATCGGGACAGGACACTCTCTGGAAACACCATATATTTT.

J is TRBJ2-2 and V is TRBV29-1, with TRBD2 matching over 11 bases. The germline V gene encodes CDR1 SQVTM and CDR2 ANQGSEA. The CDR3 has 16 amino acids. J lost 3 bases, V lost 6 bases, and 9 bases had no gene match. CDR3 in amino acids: CSVSGLAGLDTGELFF. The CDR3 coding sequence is TGCAGCGTATCCGGACTAGCGGGTCTCGACACCGGGGAGCTGTTTTTT.